The source of this T cell receptor (beta chain) is a study of CD8 T cells in Susac syndrome. Study as a whole: The sequenced Susac syndrome patients included about six who had clinically active disease and 8 or 9 who were in remission.

The authors reverse transcribed roughly 0.5 to 1 ug RNA with random hexamers. Multiplex PCR with immunoSEQ amplified the TCR beta CDR3 across 54 Vbeta and 13 Jbeta. MiXCR was run by TCRdb on the immunoSEQ multiplex PCR reads, yielding one entry per CDR3 protein. This sample has about 120,000 distinct CDR3 sequences, with nearly 96% found just once. The clonotype originates from a human donor with Susac syndrome. Source material: CD4+ T cells from PBMCs.

The CDR3, as DNA: TGTGCCAGCAGCGTAGATCGGGGCCCCTACAATGAGCAGTTCTTC. It specifies CASSVDRGPYNEQFF. The chain carries TRBV9 and TRBJ2-1; perhaps D is TRBD1 or TRBD2 (5 bases each). V gave up 0 bases and J gave up 2 bases, with 9 bases separating them. Germline-derived CDR1 and CDR2 are SGDLS and YYNGEE. This CDR3 spans 15 amino acids.